The subject of this entry is one TCR delta chain. A single base separates this from a much larger clone, so it may be a read error. TCRdb re-called the reads through CATT. The data contain 1,500 to 2,500 delta-chain clones, about 3% of them singletons. V shed 0 bases and J shed 0 bases, with 19 bases lying between them. The CDR3 sequence is 18 residues long. Germline V lookup: CDR1 GEAIGNYY, CDR2 EKD. This sample is part of a study of gamma-delta chains in newborns, infants, children. The receptor's source is a child in good health. Sequenced input: blood. The rearrangement uses TRDV2 and TRDJ1; no definite D call. The CDR3 DNA reads as TGTGCCTGTGACACCGTGGCCGGGAGAGATCATTACACCGATAAACTCATCTTT. This codes for CACDTVAGRDHYTDKLIF.